The next 27 T cell receptor beta chains were all read from a single sample in a study of tumor-infiltrating lymphocytes in primary liver carcinoma (dated by TCRdb to about 2017). RNA from unsorted whole blood was extracted with TRIzol reagent, and germline DNA was obtained with the DNeasy Blood & Tissue kit. Sequencer: Illumina HiSeq 2500. Using a constant-region primer and ProtoScript II reverse transcriptase, TCRbeta-specific cDNA was reverse-transcribed from 400 to 550 ng total RNA. Three nested multiplex PCR rounds, following a slightly modified ARM-PCR procedure, were used to build the TCRbeta libraries. Each of the first two PCR rounds ran for 9 to 11 cycles using multiplex TRBV1-TRBV30 forward primers together with a Cbeta reverse primer. TCRdb reprocessed the public reads (quality trimming at Q25 with fastp, clone calling with MiXCR) and kept in-frame beta chains. All rows with the same CDR3 protein become a single entry with the most common DNA and genes. This sample lists approximately 210,000 distinct CDR3 sequences; about 61% were detected once. The ten largest clones add up to roughly 6.4% of the sample.

Material for sequencing was peripheral blood. These TCRs come from a woman in her sixties or seventies with primary liver carcinoma and hepatitis B virus infection.

The chain recombines TRBV30 with TRBJ2-7, with 12 bases fitting TRBD2. The junction had 3 bases not matched to a gene; V was cut back by 5 bases and J by 4 bases. The CDR3 covers 13 residues. From germline, CDR1 is GTSNPN and CDR2 SVGIG (reference sequence). In nucleotides, the CDR3 is TGTGCCTGGGGACTAGCGGGAAGATACGAGCAGTACTTC. This translates into CAWGLAGRYEQYF.

This chain uses TRBV28 with TRBJ2-7, with D unresolved. The CDR3 is 12 residues long. V was shortened by 3 bases and J by 6 bases, with 9 bases between the two germline ends. The germline V gene has CDR1 MDHEN and CDR2 SYDVKM. The CDR3 protein is CASSFQAVEQYF. In DNA form, the CDR3 reads TGTGCCAGCAGTTTCCAAGCAGTCGAGCAGTACTTC.

The chain carries TRBV28 and TRBJ2-1; D is unclear. There are 12 residues in the CDR3. Trimming cost V 6 bases and J 8 bases, with 11 bases left between them. Germline CDR1 MDHEN, CDR2 SYDVKM. The CDR3: CASRSANHEQFF. CDR3 nucleotides: TGTGCCAGCAGGTCGGCTAATCATGAGCAGTTCTTC. Supplemented by reference TRBV28 and TRBJ2-1, the full variable domain reads DVKVTQSSRYLVKRTGEKVFLECVQDMDHENMFWYRQDPGLGLRLIYFSYDVKMKEKGDIPEGYSVSREKKERFSLILESASTNQTSMYLCASRSANHEQFFGPGTRLTVL.

This chain connects TRBV5-1 to TRBJ2-5; D gene unclear. Germline V CDR1 and CDR2: SGHRS, YFSETQ. V was trimmed by 4 bases and J by 1 base, leaving 11 bases between them. There are 14 residues in the CDR3. DNA of the CDR3: TGCGCCAGCAGCCCTGGACGGCCCCAAGAGACCCAGTACTTC. It specifies CASSPGRPQETQYF.

With respect to this clonotype: Germline and junction disagree at one end, which may indicate a read error. The rearrangement links TRBV11-2 to TRBJ2-1; 10 nucleotides align to TRBD2. Looked up from germline, CDR1 is SGHAT and CDR2 is FQNNGV. The CDR3 has 16 residues. The CDR3 region has the DNA TGTACCAGCAGCCCCCTACTAGCGGGAACCTACAATGAACAGTTCTTC. Its translation is CTSSPLLAGTYNEQFF.

This clonotype came up many times. The chain combines TRBV4-2 with TRBJ1-2, with TRBD1 as a possible D gene (5 bases). The CDR3 loop spans 15 amino acids. Germline V CDR1 and CDR2: LGHNA, YNFKEQ. V was shortened by 0 bases and J by 4 bases, with 12 bases between the two germline ends. The chain's CDR3 is CASSQEGGGGYGYTF. The CDR3 region has the DNA TGTGCCAGCAGCCAAGAGGGTGGGGGTGGCTATGGCTACACCTTC.

On this clonotype itself: The CDR3 carries no conserved terminal phenylalanine or tryptophan, so it likely arises from a read error. The V gene is TRBV11-2, the J gene TRBJ1-2; perhaps TRBD1 as D (6 bases). Germline assignment: CDR1 SGHAT and CDR2 FQNNGV. The CDR3 runs 14 residues. This CDR3 reads CTSSPRGGNYGYTS. CDR3 DNA: TGTACCAGCAGCCCAAGGGGGGGCAACTATGGCTACACCTCC.

The genes are TRBV11-2 and TRBJ2-1; D may be TRBD1 (5 bases). This CDR3 has 18 amino acids. Trimming pared 0 bases from V and 0 bases from J, leaving 15 bases between. Germline values: CDR1 SGHAT, CDR2 FQNNGV. CDR3 protein: CASSLEGPGRNSYNEQFF. Here the CDR3 DNA reads TGTGCCAGCAGCTTAGAGGGGCCAGGACGGAACTCCTACAATGAGCAGTTCTTC.

A remark on this clonotype: Since the CDR3 does not end with the conserved phenylalanine or tryptophan, this likely comes from a read error. It is unclear where the CDR3 begins or ends on the DNA, so no DNA is shown, and the CDR3 is as TCRdb lists it. The chain's CDR3 is CASQDRSGYEQYL. The chain carries TRBV5-6 and TRBJ2-7. Per germline, CDR1 SGHDT and CDR2 YYEEEE. The CDR3 has 13 residues if both end residues are counted.

As for this clonotype: Germline is not matched at one junction end, which may reflect a read error. The rearrangement joins TRBV5-1 to TRBJ2-1, with 8 bases matching TRBD2. Germline values: CDR1 SGHRS, CDR2 YFSETQ. This CDR3 has 14 residues. Here the CDR3 reads CASRSGGRYNEQFF. CDR3 in DNA: TGTGCCAGCAGGTCGGGGGGGCGCTACAATGAGCAGTTCTTC.

The rearrangement links TRBV29-1 to TRBJ2-5; D possibly corresponds to TRBD1 (5 bases). The CDR3 extends over 13 amino acids. Germline CDR1 and CDR2: SQVTM and ANQGSEA. V was cut by 3 bases and J by 5 bases, with 13 bases left in between. CDR3 region: CSVDPRGAETQYF. The DNA of the CDR3 is TGCAGCGTTGATCCAAGGGGCGCGGAGACCCAGTACTTC.

To note about this clonotype: At one boundary the junction diverges from the germline segment, which might be a read error. The rearrangement uses TRBV4-1 and TRBJ2-3; D perhaps matches TRBD1 (5 bases). Germline lookup yields CDR1 MGHRA and CDR2 YSYEKL. The CDR3 has 17 residues. The CDR3 DNA reads as TGCGCCAGCAGTCAAGATCCCTACAGGTGGCGAGCGGATACGCAGTATTTT. Translating gives CASSQDPYRWRADTQYF.

The gene calls are TRBV2 and TRBJ1-5; 8 bases line up with TRBD1. Germline V lookup: CDR1 SNHLY, CDR2 FYNNEI. V lost 5 bases and J lost 5; bases outside the gene matches: 5. The CDR3 is 14 residues long. CDR3 in amino acids: CASSRGQGDQPQHF. DNA for the CDR3: TGTGCCAGCAGTCGTGGACAGGGTGATCAGCCCCAGCATTTT.

Remarks on this clonotype: A much larger clone differs by one base, so this may be a read error. The chain is built from TRBV6-5 and TRBJ1-2, with 8 bases that match TRBD1. This CDR3 spans 14 amino acids. Germline CDR1 and CDR2: MNHEY and SVGAGI. This CDR3 is CTSSDPFRGPGYTF. CDR3 DNA: TGTACCAGCAGTGATCCCTTCAGGGGGCCCGGCTACACCTTC.

To note about this clonotype: This may be a read error, as it is one base from a much larger clone. V usage is TRBV29-1 and J usage is TRBJ1-1; possible D gene TRBD1, 5 bases. Trimming pared 4 bases from V and 5 bases from J, leaving 17 bases between. The CDR3 consists of 14 residues. CDR1 is SQVTM and CDR2 is ANQGSEA in the germline V gene. CDR3 coding DNA: TGCAGCGTTGTCGGAGGGCGGGGGAAGACTGAAGCTTTCTTT. Residues: CSVVGGRGKTEAFF.

On this clonotype: One base away lies a much larger clone, so this may be a sequencing read error. The rearrangement links TRBV4-2 to TRBJ2-7; unclear D gene. Trimming left V 3 bases short and J 6 bases short, with 9 bases between. This CDR3 region has 12 residues. Germline lookup yields CDR1 LGHNA and CDR2 YNFKEQ. DNA of the CDR3: TGTGCCAGCAGCCACCAGTCGAGCGAGCAGTACTTC. Translating gives CASSHQSSEQYF.

A remark on this clonotype: Just one base apart from a much larger clone, this may be a read error. CDR3 sequence reads: CAISVTGADQPQHF. In DNA, the CDR3 is TGTGCCATCAGTGTCACAGGGGCAGATCAGCCCCAGCATTTT. V gene TRBV6-1 combines with J gene TRBJ1-5; 7 bases agree with TRBD1. The CDR3 extends over 14 amino acids. From germline, CDR1 is MNHNS and CDR2 SASEGT.

Remarks on this clonotype: Germline and junction disagree at one end, which may indicate a read error. This chain joins TRBV12-3 or TRBV12-4 and TRBJ1-2; D unclear. The CDR3 runs to 15 residues. CDR3 loop: CASSFGRRANYGYNF. CDR3 bases: TGTGCCAGCAGTTTTGGACGCAGAGCTAACTACGGCTACAACTTC.

In this sample, this clonotype turned up once. The chain has TRBV15 and TRBJ1-5; 7 bases agree with TRBD1. The CDR3 loop spans 16 amino acids. Looked up from germline, CDR1 is LNHNV and CDR2 is YYDKDF (reference sequence). J was trimmed by 5 bases and V by 5 bases; bases with no gene match: 12. The chain's CDR3 is CATSDGDSESYQPQHF. The CDR3 region has the DNA TGTGCCACCAGCGACGGGGACAGCGAAAGTTATCAGCCCCAGCATTTT.

The rearrangement joins TRBV11-3 to TRBJ1-1; D may be TRBD1 (5 bases). The CDR3 is made up of 14 amino acids. CDR1 and CDR2 (germline): SGHNT, YENEEA. The V gene lost 10 bases and the J gene lost 2 bases, with 17 bases spanning the gap. The CDR3, as DNA: TGTGCCACCAACAATGGCAGGGCAAACACTGAAGCTTTCTTT. Its translation: CATNNGRANTEAFF.

With respect to this clonotype: An end of the junction does not agree with germline; a read error may underlie this. The chain is built from TRBV11-1 and TRBJ1-2, with D hard to call. Germline CDR1 and CDR2: SGHAT and FQDESV (reference sequence). The CDR3 is 14 amino acids. The DNA of the CDR3 is TGTGCCGGCAGTCGCAAGGGTGCGAACTATGGCTACACCTTC. Translation gives CAGSRKGANYGYTF.

Worth noting for this clonotype: Germline and junction disagree at one end, which may indicate a read error. CDR3 amino acids: CTSSLEAGGNYGYTF. Here the CDR3 DNA reads TGTACCAGCAGCTTAGAGGCAGGGGGTAACTATGGCTACACCTTC. The chain is built from TRBV11-2 and TRBJ1-2; 7 positions match TRBD1. Germline CDR1 and CDR2: SGHAT and FQNNGV. The length of the CDR3 is 15 residues.

This chain links TRBV11-2 with TRBJ2-3; 8 positions match TRBD2. Germline V gene lookup returns CDR1 SGHAT and CDR2 FQNNGV. V was clipped by 7 bases and J by 3 bases; unmatched bases: 12. CDR3 length: 16 amino acids. CDR3 DNA sequence: TGTGCCAGCAACCCACTTGGCGGGAGGAGGACAGATACGCAGTATTTT. As protein: CASNPLGGRRTDTQYF. Full variable domain (remainder filled in from reference TRBV11-2 and TRBJ2-3): EAGVAQSPRYKIIEKRQSVAFWCNPISGHATLYWYQQILGQGPKLLIQFQNNGVVDDSQLPKDRFSAERLKGVDSTLKIQPAKLEDSAVYLCASNPLGGRRTDTQYFGPGTRLTVL.

The chain is built from TRBV11-1 and TRBJ2-3; D uncertain. Deletions cut 4 bases from V and 3 bases from J, with 8 bases between. CDR1 and CDR2 (germline): SGHAT, FQDESV (reference sequence). The CDR3 has 13 residues. For the CDR3, the DNA is TGTGCCAGCAGCTCAGGATCGACAGATACGCAGTATTTT. Translated: CASSSGSTDTQYF.

Remarks on this clonotype: Possible read error: a much larger clone is one base away. The rearrangement links TRBV5-4 to TRBJ1-1, with 7 bases that match TRBD1. Germline-derived CDR1 and CDR2 are SGHNT and YYREEE (reference sequence). This CDR3 contains 16 residues. Here the CDR3 DNA reads TGTCCCAGCAGCTTAAGCCAACAGGGGACGAACACTGAAGCTTTCTTT. Translating it yields CPSSLSQQGTNTEAFF.

For this clonotype: A much larger clonotype is one base distant, so this may be a read error. V usage is TRBV6-2 or TRBV6-3 and J usage is TRBJ1-2; D gene ambiguous. CDR1 is MNHEY, CDR2 SVGEGT, per germline. CDR3 length equals 12 residues. Trimming cost V 8 bases and J 7 bases, with 14 bases left between them. The CDR3, as DNA: TGTGCCAGCCTCCGAGAGGGCTTTGGCTACACCTTC. Its translation is CASLREGFGYTF.

This clonotype was detected a few times. The chain joins TRBV28 to TRBJ2-1; no definite D call. Germline CDR1 and CDR2: MDHEN and SYDVKM. Trimming removed 6 bases at V and 8 bases at J, with 14 bases between. This CDR3 has 13 amino acids. The CDR3 DNA reads TGTGCCAGCAGAGACACCGCGAACGATGAGCAGTTCTTC. Translated, it gives CASRDTANDEQFF.